The 25 T cell receptor beta chains below come from one sample, sequenced in a study of blood T cell repertoires in COVID-19. The method was immunoSEQ multiplex PCR; TCRdb's version includes in-frame clones alone and lacks a portion of them. The table lists about 440,000 clones, roughly nine tenths of them singletons. The specimen sequenced was PBMCs or T cells enriched from blood (not recorded which). Receptors were obtained from a woman aged 18-29 years with acute COVID-19.

The gene calls are TRBV7-2 and TRBJ2-3, with 8 nucleotides matching TRBD1. The CDR3 consists of 15 residues. Unmatched junction bases numbered 2, after V lost 0 bases and J lost 3 bases. CDR1 SGHTA and CDR2 FQGNSA come from the germline V gene. In nucleotides, the CDR3 is TGTGCCAGCAGCTTAGCGTACAGGGGGACAGATACGCAGTATTTT. Its protein is CASSLAYRGTDTQYF.

The chain has TRBV19 and TRBJ1-6; 10 bases fit TRBD1. This CDR3 is built from 15 residues. The germline CDR1 and CDR2 sequences are LNHDA and SQIVND (reference sequence). The V segment lost 10 bases and the J segment 5 bases; nucleotides outside the gene matches: 8. CDR3 residues: CATKGQGRDNSPLHF. For the CDR3, the DNA is TGTGCCACCAAGGGACAGGGGCGGGATAATTCACCCCTCCACTTT.

This chain joins TRBV5-6 and TRBJ2-2; perhaps TRBD1 as D (6 bases). Germline CDR1 is SGHDT and CDR2 is YYEEEE. Trimming stripped 2 bases from V and 2 bases from J, with 13 bases between. The CDR3 loop spans 16 amino acids. The CDR3 nucleotides read TGTGCCAGCAGCTTTTTTTCAGGGGACAACACCGGGGAGCTGTTTTTT. It encodes CASSFFSGDNTGELFF. The whole variable domain, filled in from reference TRBV5-6 and TRBJ2-2, reads DAGVTQSPTHLIKTRGQQVTLRCSPKSGHDTVSWYQQALGQGPQFIFQYYEEEERQRGNFPDRFSGHQFPNYSSELNVNALLLGDSALYLCASSFFSGDNTGELFFGEGSRLTVL.

V and J are TRBV7-2 and TRBJ2-5; 7 positions agree with TRBD1. After removal of 5 bases from V and 2 bases from J, the junction contained 8 bases not matched to a gene. Germline V gene sequence: CDR1 SGHTA, CDR2 FQGNSA. CDR3 size: 15 residues. The CDR3 sequence is CASSLGTARQETQYF. Here the CDR3 DNA reads TGTGCCAGCAGCCTTGGGACAGCGAGGCAAGAGACCCAGTACTTC.

V usage is TRBV7-2 and J usage is TRBJ2-1, with D possibly TRBD2 on 6 matching bases. Looked up from germline, CDR1 is SGHTA and CDR2 is FQGNSA. This CDR3 spans 15 amino acids. The V end was cut by 2 bases, the J end by 3 bases, with 11 bases between. CDR3 coding DNA: TGTGCCAGCAGCTTACGCGGGATCCACTACAATGAGCAGTTCTTC. Translation gives CASSLRGIHYNEQFF.

The V call is TRBV30, the J call TRBJ1-2, with D possibly matching TRBD1 (5 bases). Trimming shortened V by 8 bases and J by 7 bases, and 17 bases separated the two germline ends. The CDR3 spans 12 residues. Germline CDR1 and CDR2: GTSNPN and SVGIG (reference sequence). CDR3 loop: CARSGQKAGYTF. The CDR3 DNA reads as TGTGCCCGTTCTGGACAAAAGGCTGGCTACACCTTC.

The J gene is TRBJ2-3, the V gene TRBV4-1; 9 bases map to TRBD1. V shed 6 bases and J 5 bases; nucleotides not matched to a gene: 12. The germline CDR1 and CDR2 sequences are MGHRA and YSYEKL. The CDR3 is 16 amino acids. CDR3 bases: TGCGCCAGCAGACCCGGGACAGGGCAGAATGGAGATACGCAGTATTTT. It yields the protein CASRPGTGQNGDTQYF.

This clone was observed once. V and J are TRBV13 and TRBJ1-2, with TRBD1 matching over 7 bases. The CDR3 sequence is 13 residues long. Looked up from germline, CDR1 is PRHDT and CDR2 is FYEKMQ (reference sequence). V shed 2 bases and J 3 bases; nucleotides not matched to a gene: 0. The CDR3 nucleotides read TGTGCCAGCAGCTTACAGGGGGACTATGGCTACACCTTC. It codes for CASSLQGDYGYTF.

The CDR3 DNA reads TGTGCCAGCAGCTCGCTCGCTAGCGGGCGCTCCTACGAGCAGTACTTC. Protein product: CASSSLASGRSYEQYF. The genes are TRBV7-2 and TRBJ2-7; 8 bases are shared with TRBD2. The CDR3 consists of 16 residues. Per the germline V gene, CDR1 is SGHTA and CDR2 is FQGNSA. Germline trimming cut 4 bases from V and 0 bases from J; bases unmatched to any gene: 8.

The genes are TRBV27 and TRBJ1-2; D uncertain. Germline assignment: CDR1 MNHEY and CDR2 SMNVEV (reference sequence). V was shortened by 0 bases and J by 6 bases, with 14 bases between the two germline ends. The CDR3 is 15 amino acids. The CDR3 sequence: CASSLSFLGQDGYTF. CDR3 bases: TGTGCCAGCAGTTTATCTTTCCTTGGGCAGGATGGCTACACCTTC.

V usage is TRBV19 and J usage is TRBJ2-1; D is ambiguous. The CDR3 is 18 amino acids. V was cut by 4 bases and J by 0 bases, with 19 bases left in between. Germline V gives CDR1 LNHDA, CDR2 SQIVND (reference sequence). The CDR3, as DNA: TGTGCCAGTAGTACCAAAACAAACACCCGGAGCTCCTACAATGAGCAGTTCTTC. Amino acids: CASSTKTNTRSSYNEQFF.

This clone was recorded only once. This chain connects TRBV24-1 to TRBJ1-1; possible D gene TRBD1, 6 bases. Germline-derived CDR1 and CDR2 are KGHDR and SFDVKD. The CDR3 extends over 11 amino acids. Trimming stripped 9 bases from V and 6 bases from J, with 10 bases between. CDR3 bases: TGTGCCACCCAGGGGACGGCTGAAGCTTTCTTT. Its protein product is CATQGTAEAFF.

This clone has just one count. This chain connects TRBV5-1 to TRBJ2-6; D not certain. The CDR3 consists of 15 residues. V lost 2 bases and J lost 0, with 6 bases in between. Germline CDR1 reads SGHRS; CDR2 reads YFSETQ. CDR3 loop: CASSFPSSGANVLTF. CDR3 coding DNA: TGCGCCAGCAGCTTTCCTAGCTCTGGGGCCAACGTCCTGACTTTC.

The chain is built from TRBV12-5 and TRBJ2-3; 7 bases map to TRBD1. CDR3 length: 15 residues. Looked up from germline, CDR1 is LGHNT and CDR2 is FRNRAP. V was pared by 1 base and J by 4 bases, with 5 bases of the junction left unmatched. The CDR3 sequence is CASGLGDRVPDTQYF. CDR3 sequence (DNA): TGTGCTAGTGGTTTGGGAGACAGGGTCCCAGATACGCAGTATTTT.

The chain recombines TRBV4-1 with TRBJ2-7; TRBD2 matches 9 bases. This CDR3 is built from 16 residues. CDR1 is MGHRA, CDR2 YSYEKL, per germline. Trimming cost V 2 bases and J 2 bases; bases outside gene matches: 7. CDR3 protein: CASSQPTRGGPYEQYF. The CDR3 DNA sequence: TGCGCCAGCAGCCAACCGACGCGGGGGGGCCCCTACGAGCAGTACTTC.

The rearrangement joins TRBV6-1 to TRBJ2-7; 7 nucleotides align to TRBD1. V was clipped by 3 bases and J by 0 bases; unmatched bases: 2. Germline V gene data show CDR1 as MNHNS and CDR2 as SASEGT. The CDR3 sequence is 14 residues long. The CDR3 DNA is TGTGCCAGCAGTGATGGACAGGCCTCCTACGAGCAGTACTTC. Encoded protein: CASSDGQASYEQYF.

The DNA for the CDR3 is TGTGCCAGCAGTTTACAGGGGGGAGGAGGCACTGAAGCTTTCTTT. This encodes CASSLQGGGGTEAFF. This sequence joins TRBV27 and TRBJ1-1, with 7 bases fitting TRBD1. This CDR3 spans 15 amino acids. V was pared by 2 bases and J by 4 bases, with 7 bases of the junction left unmatched. Germline V CDR1 and CDR2: MNHEY, SMNVEV (reference sequence).

Note on this clone: This specimen includes other DNA sequences encoding the same CDR3. The chain couples TRBV18 to TRBJ2-7, with TRBD2 identical over 14 bases. Germline CDR1 is KGHSH and CDR2 is LQKENI. J lost 6 bases, V lost 6 bases, and 4 bases had no gene match. This CDR3 region has 14 residues. CDR3 residues: CASSPGLAGGEQYF. CDR3 DNA sequence: TGTGCCAGCTCTCCCGGACTAGCGGGAGGCGAGCAGTACTTC. Using reference TRBV18 and TRBJ2-7 for the parts outside the CDR3, the full variable domain is NAGVMQNPRHLVRRRGQEARLRCSPMKGHSHVYWYRQLPEEGLKFMVYLQKENIIDESGMPKERFSAEFPKEGPSILRIQQVVRGDSAAYFCASSPGLAGGEQYFGPGTRLTVT.

This chain joins TRBV27 and TRBJ1-2; the D gene is possibly TRBD1 (5 bases). Trimming left V 7 bases short and J 8 bases short, with 11 bases between. This CDR3 has 11 residues. Germline values: CDR1 MNHEY, CDR2 SMNVEV (reference sequence). The CDR3 nucleotides are TGTGCCAGCACCTCAGGGAGGGGCTACACCTTC. Its translation is CASTSGRGYTF.

V and J are TRBV7-9 and TRBJ2-1, with 7 nucleotides matching TRBD1. The CDR3 is 14 amino acids. Losses at the gene ends were 7 bases for V and 3 bases for J; bases not matched to a gene: 6. Germline lookup yields CDR1 SEHNR and CDR2 FQNEAQ (reference sequence). The CDR3 region is CASTNRGGYNEQFF. CDR3 sequence (DNA): TGTGCCAGCACCAACAGGGGCGGCTACAATGAGCAGTTCTTC.

This chain joins TRBV28 and TRBJ1-1; D gene uncertain. The CDR3 extends over 12 amino acids. Germline CDR1 is MDHEN and CDR2 is SYDVKM. Trimming took 9 bases from V and 4 from J, leaving 12 bases between them. CDR3 sequence: CASRQRSTEAFF. CDR3 DNA: TGTGCCAGTCGCCAGAGGTCCACTGAAGCTTTCTTT.

V and J are TRBV24-1 and TRBJ1-2, with D possibly TRBD1 on 5 matching bases. Germline V gene sequence: CDR1 KGHDR, CDR2 SFDVKD. Trimming shortened V by 4 bases and J by 7 bases, and 9 bases separated the two germline ends. There are 12 residues in the CDR3. CDR3 nucleotides: TGTGCCACCAGTGACCCCCAGGGTGGCTACACCTTC. Amino acids: CATSDPQGGYTF.

CDR3 protein: CASSLDGADPNTEAFF. The DNA of the CDR3 is TGTGCCAGCAGCTTAGATGGGGCGGACCCAAACACTGAAGCTTTCTTT. The gene calls are TRBV7-9 and TRBJ1-1, with a weak D call TRBD1 (5 bases). Trimming pared 1 base from V and 2 bases from J, leaving 14 bases between. The CDR3 runs 16 residues. Germline V gene data show CDR1 as SEHNR and CDR2 as FQNEAQ (reference sequence).

The gene calls are TRBV29-1 and TRBJ2-1; 11 nucleotides line up with TRBD2. The CDR3 has 16 residues. Germline V gives CDR1 SQVTM, CDR2 ANQGSEA. Trimming took 4 bases from V and 2 from J; bases not matched to a gene: 7. The CDR3 sequence is CSVVRSGLAAYNEQFF. For the CDR3, the DNA is TGCAGCGTTGTAAGATCGGGACTAGCGGCCTACAATGAGCAGTTCTTC.

The chain carries TRBV12-3 or TRBV12-4 and TRBJ2-1; weak D call: TRBD2 (5 bases). The CDR3 sequence is 11 residues long. Trimming cost V 7 bases and J 8 bases, with 9 bases left between them. The CDR3 sequence is CASTLGDEQFF. In nucleotides, the CDR3 is TGTGCCAGCACCCTCGGGGATGAGCAGTTCTTC.